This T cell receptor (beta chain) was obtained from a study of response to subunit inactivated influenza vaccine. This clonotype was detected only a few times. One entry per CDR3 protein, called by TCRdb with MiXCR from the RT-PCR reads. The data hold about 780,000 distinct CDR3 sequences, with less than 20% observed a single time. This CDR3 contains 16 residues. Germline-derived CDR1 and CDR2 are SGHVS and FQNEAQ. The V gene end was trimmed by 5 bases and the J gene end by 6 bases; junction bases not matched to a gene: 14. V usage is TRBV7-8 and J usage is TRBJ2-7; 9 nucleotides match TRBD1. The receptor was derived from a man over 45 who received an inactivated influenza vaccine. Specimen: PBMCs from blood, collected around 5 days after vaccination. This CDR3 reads CASSPGQDRGRSEQYF. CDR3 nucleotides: TGTGCCAGCAGCCCCGGGCAGGACAGGGGCCGCTCCGAGCAGTACTTC.